Given below is one T cell receptor beta chain in context. This entry is derived from a study of blood T cell repertoires in COVID-19. As for the study in general: Donors in the United States, Italy and Spain gave samples during acute or convalescent COVID-19. PBMCs, B-cell-depleted T cells, or T cells provided the cDNA or gDNA that made up the material.

Clones were read by immunoSEQ multiplex PCR, and TCRdb kept only the in-frame ones, dropping some. The sample records fewer than 300,000 clones, approximately 91% being singletons. The CDR3 length is 14 residues. After removal of 6 bases from V and 0 bases from J, the junction contained 4 bases not matched to a gene. Germline V gene sequence: CDR1 MNHEY, CDR2 SMNVEV (reference sequence). The chain joins TRBV27 to TRBJ2-7; 8 nucleotides agree with TRBD2. The clonotype originates from a young woman with COVID-19, enrolled during active disease. The sample comprised peripheral blood. For the CDR3, the DNA is TGTGCCAGCAGCGAGACTAGCGACTCCTACGAGCAGTACTTC. Its protein is CASSETSDSYEQYF.